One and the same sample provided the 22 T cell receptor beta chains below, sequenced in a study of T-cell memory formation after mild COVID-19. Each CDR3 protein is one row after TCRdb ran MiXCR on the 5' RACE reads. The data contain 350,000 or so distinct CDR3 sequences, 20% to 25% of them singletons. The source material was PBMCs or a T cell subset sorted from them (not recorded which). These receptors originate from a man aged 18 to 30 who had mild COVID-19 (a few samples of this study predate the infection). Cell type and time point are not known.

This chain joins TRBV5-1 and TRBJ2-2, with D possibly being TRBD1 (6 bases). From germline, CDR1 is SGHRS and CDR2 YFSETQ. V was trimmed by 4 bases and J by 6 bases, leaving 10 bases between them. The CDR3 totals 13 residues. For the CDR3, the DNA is TGCGCCAGCAGCAGGGACATTCCCGGGGAGCTGTTTTTT. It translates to CASSRDIPGELFF.

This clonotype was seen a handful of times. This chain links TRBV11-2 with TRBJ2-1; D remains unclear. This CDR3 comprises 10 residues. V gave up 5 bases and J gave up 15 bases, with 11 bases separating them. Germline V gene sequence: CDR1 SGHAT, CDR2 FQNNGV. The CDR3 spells CASSLSTPFF. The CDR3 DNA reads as TGTGCCAGCAGCCTCAGTACCCCGTTCTTC. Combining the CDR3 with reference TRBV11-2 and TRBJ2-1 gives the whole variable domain EAGVAQSPRYKIIEKRQSVAFWCNPISGHATLYWYQQILGQGPKLLIQFQNNGVVDDSQLPKDRFSAERLKGVDSTLKIQPAKLEDSAVYLCASSLSTPFFGPGTRLTVL.

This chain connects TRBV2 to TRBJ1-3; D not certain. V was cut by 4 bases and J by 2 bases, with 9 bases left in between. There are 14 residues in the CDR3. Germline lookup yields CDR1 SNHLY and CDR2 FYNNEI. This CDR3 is CASSGISPGNTIYF. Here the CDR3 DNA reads TGTGCCAGCAGTGGAATCAGCCCTGGAAACACCATATATTTT.

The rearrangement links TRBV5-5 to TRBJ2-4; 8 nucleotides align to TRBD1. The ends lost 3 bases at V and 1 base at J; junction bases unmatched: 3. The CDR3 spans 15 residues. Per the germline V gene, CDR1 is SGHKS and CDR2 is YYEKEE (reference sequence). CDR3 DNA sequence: TGTGCCAGCAGCTCAGGGGGCCTGGCCAAAAACATTCAGTACTTC. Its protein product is CASSSGGLAKNIQYF.

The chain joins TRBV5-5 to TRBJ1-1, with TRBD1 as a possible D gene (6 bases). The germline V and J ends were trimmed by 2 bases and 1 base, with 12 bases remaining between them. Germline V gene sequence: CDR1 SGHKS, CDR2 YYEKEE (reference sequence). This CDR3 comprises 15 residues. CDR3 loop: CASSFQGPTNTEAFF. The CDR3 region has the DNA TGTGCCAGCAGCTTTCAGGGGCCGACGAACACTGAAGCTTTCTTT.

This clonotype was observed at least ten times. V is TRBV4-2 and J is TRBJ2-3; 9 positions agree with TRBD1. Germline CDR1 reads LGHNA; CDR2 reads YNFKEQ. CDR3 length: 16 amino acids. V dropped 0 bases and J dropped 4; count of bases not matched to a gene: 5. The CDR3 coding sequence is TGTGCCAGCAGCCAAGATCTGGGACAGGGATCAGATACGCAGTATTTT. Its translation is CASSQDLGQGSDTQYF.

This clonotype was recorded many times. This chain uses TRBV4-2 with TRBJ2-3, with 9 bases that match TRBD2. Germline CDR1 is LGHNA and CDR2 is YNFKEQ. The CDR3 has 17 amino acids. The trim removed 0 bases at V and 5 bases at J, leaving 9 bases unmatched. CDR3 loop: CASSQDRRGGGGDTQYF. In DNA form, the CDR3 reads TGTGCCAGCAGCCAAGACCGTCGGGGCGGGGGGGGAGATACGCAGTATTTT.

The CDR3: CASSRRHPQETQYF. CDR3 bases: TGCGCCAGCAGCAGGCGGCATCCCCAAGAGACCCAGTACTTC. The chain uses TRBV5-1 and TRBJ2-5; D call uncertain. The CDR3 runs to 14 residues. V was trimmed by 4 bases and J by 1 base, leaving 11 bases between them. The germline V gene has CDR1 SGHRS and CDR2 YFSETQ. Full variable domain (outside the CDR3, taken from reference TRBV5-1 and TRBJ2-5): KAGVTQTPRYLIKTRGQQVTLSCSPISGHRSVSWYQQTPGQGLQFLFEYFSETQRNKGNFPGRFSGRQFSNSRSEMNVSTLELGDSALYLCASSRRHPQETQYFGPGTRLLVL.

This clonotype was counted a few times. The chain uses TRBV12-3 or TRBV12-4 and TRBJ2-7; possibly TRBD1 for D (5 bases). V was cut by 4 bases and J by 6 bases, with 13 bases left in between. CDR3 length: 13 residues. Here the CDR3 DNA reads TGTGCCAGCAGTTATGGTTTGGGGCGCGAGCAGTACGTC. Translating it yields CASSYGLGREQYV.

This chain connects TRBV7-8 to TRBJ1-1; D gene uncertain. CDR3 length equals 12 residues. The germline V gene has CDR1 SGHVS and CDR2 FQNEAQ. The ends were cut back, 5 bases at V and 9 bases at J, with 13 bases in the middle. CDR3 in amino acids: CASSPGLGQAFF. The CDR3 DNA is TGTGCCAGCAGCCCCGGACTGGGCCAAGCTTTCTTT.

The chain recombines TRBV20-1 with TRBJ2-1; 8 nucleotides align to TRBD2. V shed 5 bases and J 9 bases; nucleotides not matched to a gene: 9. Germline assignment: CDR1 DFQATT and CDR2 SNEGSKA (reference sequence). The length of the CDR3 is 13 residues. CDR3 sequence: CSASLTSDGEQFF. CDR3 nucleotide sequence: TGCAGTGCTTCACTGACTAGCGACGGTGAGCAGTTCTTC.

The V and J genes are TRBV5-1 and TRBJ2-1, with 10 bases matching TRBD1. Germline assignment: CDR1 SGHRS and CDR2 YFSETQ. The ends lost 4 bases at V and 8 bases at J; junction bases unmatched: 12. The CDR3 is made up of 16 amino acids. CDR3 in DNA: TGCGCCAGCAGCGGCCTCAGACAGGGGGCTTGGGATGAGCAGTTCTTC. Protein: CASSGLRQGAWDEQFF.

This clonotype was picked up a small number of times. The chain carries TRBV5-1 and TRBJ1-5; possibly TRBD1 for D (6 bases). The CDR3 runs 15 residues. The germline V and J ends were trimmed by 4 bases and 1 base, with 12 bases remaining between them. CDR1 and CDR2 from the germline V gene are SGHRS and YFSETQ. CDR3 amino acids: CASSLDRFSNQPQHF. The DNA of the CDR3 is TGCGCCAGCAGCCTCGACAGGTTCAGCAATCAGCCCCAGCATTTT.

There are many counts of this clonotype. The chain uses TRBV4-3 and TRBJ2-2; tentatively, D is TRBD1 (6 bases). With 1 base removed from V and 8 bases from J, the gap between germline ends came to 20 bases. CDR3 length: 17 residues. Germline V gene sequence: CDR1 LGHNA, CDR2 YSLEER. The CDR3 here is CASSQGIPGESWGELFF. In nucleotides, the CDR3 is TGCGCCAGCAGCCAAGGAATACCAGGGGAATCGTGGGGGGAGCTGTTTTTT.

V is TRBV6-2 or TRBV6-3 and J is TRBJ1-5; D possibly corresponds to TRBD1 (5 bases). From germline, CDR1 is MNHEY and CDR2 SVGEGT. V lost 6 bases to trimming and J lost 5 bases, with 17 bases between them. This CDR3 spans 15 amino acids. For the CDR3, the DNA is TGTGCCAGCAGCCTCCCGACAGCTGGCTATCAGCCCCAGCATTTT. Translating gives CASSLPTAGYQPQHF.

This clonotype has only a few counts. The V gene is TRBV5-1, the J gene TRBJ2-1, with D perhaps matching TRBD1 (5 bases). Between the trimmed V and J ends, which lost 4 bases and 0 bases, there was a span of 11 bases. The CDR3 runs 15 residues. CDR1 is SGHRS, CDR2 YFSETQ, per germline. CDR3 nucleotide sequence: TGCGCCAGCAGCCCCTTAGGGGCCTCCTACAATGAGCAGTTCTTC. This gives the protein CASSPLGASYNEQFF.

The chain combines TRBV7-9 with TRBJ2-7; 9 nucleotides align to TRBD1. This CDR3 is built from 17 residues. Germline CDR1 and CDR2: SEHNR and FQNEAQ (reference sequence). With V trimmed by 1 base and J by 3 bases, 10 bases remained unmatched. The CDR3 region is CASSLGVRRTGVYEQYF. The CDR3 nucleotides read TGTGCCAGCAGCTTAGGGGTGAGGAGGACAGGGGTCTACGAGCAGTACTTC.

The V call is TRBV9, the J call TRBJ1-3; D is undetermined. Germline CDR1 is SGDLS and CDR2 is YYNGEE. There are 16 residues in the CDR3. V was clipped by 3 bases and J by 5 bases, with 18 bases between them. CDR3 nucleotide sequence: TGTGCCAGCAGCGATCTGGGAACAGAAACTAGAAACACCATATATTTT. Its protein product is CASSDLGTETRNTIYF.

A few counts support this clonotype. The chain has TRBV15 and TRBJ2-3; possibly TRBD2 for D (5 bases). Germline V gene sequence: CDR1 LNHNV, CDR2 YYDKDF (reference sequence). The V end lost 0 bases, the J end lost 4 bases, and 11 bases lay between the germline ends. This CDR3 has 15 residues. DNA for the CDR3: TGTGCCACCAGCAGAGATCGCGGGTTCGCAGATACGCAGTATTTT. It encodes CATSRDRGFADTQYF.

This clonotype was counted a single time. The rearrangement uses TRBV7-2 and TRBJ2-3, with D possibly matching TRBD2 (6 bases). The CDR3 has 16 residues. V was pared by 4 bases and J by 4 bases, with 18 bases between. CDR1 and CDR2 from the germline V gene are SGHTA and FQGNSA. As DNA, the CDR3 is TGTGCCAGCAGCTCCAAAACTAGCTGGGGAGCAGATACGCAGTATTTT. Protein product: CASSSKTSWGADTQYF.

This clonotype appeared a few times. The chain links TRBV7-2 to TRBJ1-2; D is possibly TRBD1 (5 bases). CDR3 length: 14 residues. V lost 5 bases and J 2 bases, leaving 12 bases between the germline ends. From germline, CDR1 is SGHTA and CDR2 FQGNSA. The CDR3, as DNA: TGTGCCAGCAGCCCCCCGGGACGGAACTATGGCTACACCTTC. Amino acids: CASSPPGRNYGYTF.

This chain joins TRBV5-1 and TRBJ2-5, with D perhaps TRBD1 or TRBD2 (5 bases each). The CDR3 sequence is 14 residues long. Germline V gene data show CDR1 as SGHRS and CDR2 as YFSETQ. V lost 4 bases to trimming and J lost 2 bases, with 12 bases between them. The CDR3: CASSPGRGQETQYF. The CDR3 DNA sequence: TGCGCCAGCAGCCCGGGACGGGGACAAGAGACCCAGTACTTC.